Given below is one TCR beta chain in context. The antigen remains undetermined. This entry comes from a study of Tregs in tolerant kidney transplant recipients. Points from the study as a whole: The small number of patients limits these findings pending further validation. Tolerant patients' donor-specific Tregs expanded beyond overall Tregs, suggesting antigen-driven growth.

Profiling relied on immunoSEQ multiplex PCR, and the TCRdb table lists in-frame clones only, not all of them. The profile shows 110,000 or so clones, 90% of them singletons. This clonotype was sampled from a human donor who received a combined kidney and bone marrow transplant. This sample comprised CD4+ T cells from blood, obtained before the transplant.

CDR3 amino acids: CASSSDRGHEAFF. The DNA of the CDR3 is TGTGCCAGCAGCTCGGACAGGGGTCATGAAGCTTTCTTT. J is TRBJ1-1 and V is TRBV7-2; 9 bases align to TRBD1. J gave up 7 bases and V 4 bases, and 4 bases lay outside the gene matches. CDR3 length equals 13 residues. CDR1 and CDR2 from the germline V gene are SGHTA and FQGNSA.